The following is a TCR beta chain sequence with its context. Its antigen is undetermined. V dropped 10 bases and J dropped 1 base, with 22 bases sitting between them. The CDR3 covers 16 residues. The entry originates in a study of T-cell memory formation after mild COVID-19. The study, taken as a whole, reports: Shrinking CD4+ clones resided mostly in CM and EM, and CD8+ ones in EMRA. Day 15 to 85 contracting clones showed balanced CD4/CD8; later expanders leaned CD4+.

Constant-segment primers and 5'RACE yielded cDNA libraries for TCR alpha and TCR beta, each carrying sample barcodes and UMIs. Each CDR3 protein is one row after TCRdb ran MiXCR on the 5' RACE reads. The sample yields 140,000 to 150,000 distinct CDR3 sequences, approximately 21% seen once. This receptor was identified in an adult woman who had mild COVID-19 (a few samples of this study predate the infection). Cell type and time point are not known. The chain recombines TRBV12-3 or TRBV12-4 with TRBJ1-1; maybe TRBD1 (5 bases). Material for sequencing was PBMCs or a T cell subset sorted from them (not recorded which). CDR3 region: CATKVGVGEANTEAFF. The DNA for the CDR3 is TGTGCCACTAAAGTGGGGGTAGGGGAGGCGAACACTGAAGCTTTCTTT.